This entry lists 3 T cell receptor beta chains sequenced from one sample in a study of T-cell memory formation after mild COVID-19. One entry per CDR3 protein, called by TCRdb with MiXCR from the 5' RACE reads. The data contain around 130,000 distinct CDR3 sequences, over 15% of them singletons. The sequenced sample consisted of PBMCs or a T cell subset sorted from them (not recorded which). Receptor source: a man aged 18 to 30 who had mild COVID-19 (a few samples of this study predate the infection). Cell type and time point are not known.

This clonotype showed up just a few times. V and J are TRBV25-1 and TRBJ2-1; 10 bases align to TRBD2. With V trimmed by 6 bases and J by 10 bases, 9 bases remained unmatched. CDR1 is MGHDK, CDR2 SYGVNS, per germline. The CDR3 totals 14 residues. CDR3 loop: CASSSAGGPREQFF. For the CDR3, the DNA is TGTGCCAGCAGCTCAGCGGGGGGGCCGCGAGAGCAGTTCTTC.

This clonotype was picked up a small number of times. The chain employs TRBV18 and TRBJ2-5; D assignment may be TRBD1 or TRBD2 (5 bases each). The CDR3 runs to 15 residues. Germline CDR1 is KGHSH and CDR2 is LQKENI. Trimming stripped 1 base from V and 1 base from J, with 10 bases between. The CDR3 DNA sequence: TGTGCCAGCTCACCACGATGGGGGTTCCAAGAGACCCAGTACTTC. Amino acid sequence: CASSPRWGFQETQYF.

The rearrangement uses TRBV18 and TRBJ2-1; TRBD1 might be the D (6 bases). Germline V gives CDR1 KGHSH, CDR2 LQKENI. V lost 5 bases and J 15 bases, leaving 26 bases between the germline ends. The CDR3 length is 15 residues. The CDR3 DNA reads TGTGCCAGCTCAAGAGACACCGCCTCCGGCAAAGGGGGGTTCTTC. Protein sequence: CASSRDTASGKGGFF.